This entry lists 9 T cell receptor beta chains sequenced from one sample in a study of persistence of HIV-infected CD4 T cells (dated by TCRdb to 2020 to 2021). The immunoSEQ hsTCRB assay version 4, run in survey mode, was used to sequence TCRbeta repertoires from genomic DNA. Sourced from immuneACCESS, this table was stored by TCRdb with only in-frame sequences that have V and J called. A share of the clones is absent; for the studies checked, an unresolved V gene accounts for under half, and the remainder has no known explanation. The sample has tens of thousands of clones on record, less than 85% of them singletons. Roughly 1.8% of the sample is held by the ten biggest clonotypes. These receptors are not linked to any known antigen. The sample's treatment or condition label, in plain terms: suppressive antiretroviral therapy. Cells were stimulated with a pool of overlapping HIV-1 Gag 15-mer peptides at 0.95 to 1 ug per peptide per mL. Nonresponding CD40L-negative CD69-negative CD45RO-high memory CD4+ T cells were sorted as memory populations depleted of antigen-responding cells.

This specimen consisted of CD4+ T cells sorted from PBMCs after roughly 18-hour stimulation, obtained from a patient who received antiretroviral therapy. The meaning of the sample's cell subset or site label: CD40L-CD69- CD45RO-high memory CD4 T cells not responding to Gag peptides. Every receptor here comes from an adult man with HIV who was CMV-seropositive.

The gene calls are TRBV24-1 and TRBJ2-3; D is ambiguous. The CDR3 is 18 amino acids. Trimming stripped 1 base from V and 0 bases from J, with 16 bases between. In germline, CDR1 is KGHDR, CDR2 SFDVKD. The CDR3 bases are TGTGCCACCAGTGATTTTACCTGGTCCTCTACTAGCACAGATACGCAGTATTTT. Residues: CATSDFTWSSTSTDTQYF.

The chain uses TRBV28 and TRBJ1-2; no clear D. Trimming took off 2 bases at V and 2 bases at J, with 9 bases between the two ends. The CDR3 loop spans 14 amino acids. Germline V lookup: CDR1 MDHEN, CDR2 SYDVKM. For the CDR3, the DNA is TGTGCCAGCAGTTTAAGAAGGAAGAACTATGGCTACACCTTC. This gives the protein CASSLRRKNYGYTF.

CDR3 coding DNA: TGTGCCAGCACCCAGGGGGGGCGAGGAAACACCATATATTTT. Translation: CASTQGGRGNTIYF. V and J are TRBV14 and TRBJ1-3; 7 bases agree with TRBD1. The CDR3 runs to 14 residues. Unmatched junction bases numbered 7, after V lost 7 bases and J lost 4 bases. Germline CDR1 is SGHDN and CDR2 is FVKESK.

This clone occurred once. This chain links TRBV19 with TRBJ2-2; no clear D gene. CDR1 and CDR2 from the germline V gene are LNHDA and SQIVND (reference sequence). The V and J ends lost 3 bases and 5 bases respectively, with 13 bases between them. The CDR3 spans 15 residues. CDR3 amino acids: CASSIRNPGTGELFF. The CDR3 DNA reads as TGTGCCAGTAGTATCAGGAACCCAGGAACCGGGGAGCTGTTTTTT.

The gene calls are TRBV24-1 and TRBJ1-4; TRBD1 aligns across 7 bases. The CDR3 totals 14 residues. Germline V gives CDR1 KGHDR, CDR2 SFDVKD. V trimming: 4 bases; J trimming: 10 bases; junction bases outside the gene matches: 8. DNA of the CDR3: TGTGCCACCAGTGACTCCGGACAGGCCCGAAAACTGTTTTTT. Encoded protein: CATSDSGQARKLFF.

In regard to this clone: The same CDR3 can be traced to other DNA sequences in this sample. The chain couples TRBV18 to TRBJ1-1; D is ambiguous. Germline CDR1 KGHSH, CDR2 LQKENI. V was clipped by 3 bases and J by 0 bases, with 5 bases between them. This CDR3 comprises 13 residues. CDR3 bases: TGTGCCAGCTCACCTACTCTGAACACTGAAGCTTTCTTT. Its protein product is CASSPTLNTEAFF.

This clone was found a few times. The chain carries TRBV9 and TRBJ2-1; tentative D call: TRBD1 (6 bases). The CDR3 is 15 residues long. Germline V gene sequence: CDR1 SGDLS, CDR2 YYNGEE. V lost 0 bases to trimming and J lost 8 bases, with 15 bases between them. CDR3 sequence reads: CASSVGGGRRDEQFF. CDR3 DNA: TGTGCCAGCAGCGTAGGTGGGGGCCGTAGAGATGAGCAGTTCTTC.

The chain has TRBV4-1 and TRBJ2-1; D possibly corresponds to TRBD2 (6 bases). This CDR3 is built from 15 residues. Trimming left V 0 bases short and J 7 bases short, with 13 bases between. Germline V lookup: CDR1 MGHRA, CDR2 YSYEKL. The CDR3 region is CASSQDQAGRNEQFF. CDR3 in DNA: TGCGCCAGCAGCCAAGATCAAGCAGGGAGGAATGAGCAGTTCTTC.

Only one count was recorded for this clone. The J gene is TRBJ1-5, the V gene TRBV18, with TRBD1 identical over 8 bases. V shed 5 bases and J 3 bases; nucleotides not matched to a gene: 3. The CDR3 length is 14 residues. The germline gives CDR1 KGHSH, CDR2 LQKENI. The CDR3 spells CASSSTGANQPQHF. In nucleotides, the CDR3 is TGTGCCAGCTCATCGACAGGGGCCAATCAGCCCCAGCATTTT.